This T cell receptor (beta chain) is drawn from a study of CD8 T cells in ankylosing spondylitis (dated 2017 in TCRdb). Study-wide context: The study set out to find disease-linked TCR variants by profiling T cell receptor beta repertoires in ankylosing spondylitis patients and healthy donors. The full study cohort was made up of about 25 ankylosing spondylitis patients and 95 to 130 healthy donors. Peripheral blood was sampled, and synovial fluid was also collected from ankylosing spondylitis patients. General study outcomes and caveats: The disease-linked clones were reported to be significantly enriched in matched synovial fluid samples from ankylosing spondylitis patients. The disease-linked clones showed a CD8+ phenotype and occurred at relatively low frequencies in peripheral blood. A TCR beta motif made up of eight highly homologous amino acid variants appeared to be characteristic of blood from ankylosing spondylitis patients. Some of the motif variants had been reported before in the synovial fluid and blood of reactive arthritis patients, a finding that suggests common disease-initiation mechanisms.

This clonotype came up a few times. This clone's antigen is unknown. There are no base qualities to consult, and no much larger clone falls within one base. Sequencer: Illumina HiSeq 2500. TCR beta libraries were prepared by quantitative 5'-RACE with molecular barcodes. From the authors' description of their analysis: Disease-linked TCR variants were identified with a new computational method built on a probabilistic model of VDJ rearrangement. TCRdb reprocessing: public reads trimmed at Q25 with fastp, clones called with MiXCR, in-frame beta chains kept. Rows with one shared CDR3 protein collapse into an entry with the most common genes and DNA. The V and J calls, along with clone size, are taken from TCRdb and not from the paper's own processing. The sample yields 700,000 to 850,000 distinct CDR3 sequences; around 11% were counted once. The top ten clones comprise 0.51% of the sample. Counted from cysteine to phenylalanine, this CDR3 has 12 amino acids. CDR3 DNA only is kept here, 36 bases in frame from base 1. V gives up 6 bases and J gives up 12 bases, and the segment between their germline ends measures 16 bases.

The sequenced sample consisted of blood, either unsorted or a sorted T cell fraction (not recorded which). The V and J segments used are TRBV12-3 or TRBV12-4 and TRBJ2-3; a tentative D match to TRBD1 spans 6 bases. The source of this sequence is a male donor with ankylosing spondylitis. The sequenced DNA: TGTGCCAGCAGGCTGGGACAACTTCAACAGTATTTT. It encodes CASRLGQLQQYF.